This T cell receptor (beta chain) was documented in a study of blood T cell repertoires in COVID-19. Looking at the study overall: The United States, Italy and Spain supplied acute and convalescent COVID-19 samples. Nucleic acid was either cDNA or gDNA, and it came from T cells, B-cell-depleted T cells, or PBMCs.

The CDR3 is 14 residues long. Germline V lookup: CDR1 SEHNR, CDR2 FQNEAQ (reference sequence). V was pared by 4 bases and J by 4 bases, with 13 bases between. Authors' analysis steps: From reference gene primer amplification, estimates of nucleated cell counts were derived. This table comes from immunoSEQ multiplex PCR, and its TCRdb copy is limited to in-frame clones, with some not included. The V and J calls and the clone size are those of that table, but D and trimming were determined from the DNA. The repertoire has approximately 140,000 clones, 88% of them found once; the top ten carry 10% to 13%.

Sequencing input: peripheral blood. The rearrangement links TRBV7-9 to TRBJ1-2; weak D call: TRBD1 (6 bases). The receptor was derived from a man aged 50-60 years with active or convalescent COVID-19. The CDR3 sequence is CASSSGQLSYGYTF. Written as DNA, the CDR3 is TGTGCCAGCAGCTCCGGACAGCTGAGCTATGGCTACACCTTC.